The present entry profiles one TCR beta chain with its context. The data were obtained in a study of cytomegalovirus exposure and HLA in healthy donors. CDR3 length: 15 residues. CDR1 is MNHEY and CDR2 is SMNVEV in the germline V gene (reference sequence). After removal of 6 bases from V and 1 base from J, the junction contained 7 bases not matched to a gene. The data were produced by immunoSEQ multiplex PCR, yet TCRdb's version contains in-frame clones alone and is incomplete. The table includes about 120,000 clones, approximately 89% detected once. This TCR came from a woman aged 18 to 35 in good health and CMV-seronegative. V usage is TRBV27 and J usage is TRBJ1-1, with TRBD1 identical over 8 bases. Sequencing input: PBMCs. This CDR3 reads CASSQTGQGNTEAFF. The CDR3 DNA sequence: TGTGCCAGCAGCCAGACAGGACAGGGGAACACTGAAGCTTTCTTT.